This T cell receptor (beta chain) was recovered during a study of blood T cell repertoires in COVID-19. Study summary: Italy, Spain and the United States were the sources of the convalescent and acute COVID-19 samples.

Participants came from about two dozen US areas, aged about 18 to 95 years. The study assigned cohorts using participant-reported clinical history. A PCR-confirmed or clinician-diagnosed COVID-19 case had contacted exposed participants within 2 weeks of entry. Data came from immunoSEQ multiplex PCR; TCRdb stores just in-frame clones and leaves some out. The sample carries over 200,000 clones, less than 90% recorded once. Trimming took 2 bases from V and 2 from J, leaving 13 bases between them. This CDR3 has 15 residues. Germline lookup yields CDR1 SEHNR and CDR2 FQNEAQ (reference sequence). The source of this sequence is a woman aged 30 to 39 who had been exposed to COVID-19. The source material was PBMCs or T cells enriched from blood (not recorded which). The chain recombines TRBV7-9 with TRBJ2-7, with a weak D call TRBD2 (6 bases). In nucleotides, the CDR3 is TGTGCCAGCAGCTTATTGGGGGGTTCCCCCTACGAGCAGTACTTC. It codes for CASSLLGGSPYEQYF.